A single sample is the source of the 30 T cell receptor beta chains below, sequenced in a study of shared clonotypes between healthy human individuals. Sequencing used immunoSEQ multiplex PCR; TCRdb keeps in-frame clones, though not all of them. The data show 2.3 million or so clones, more than 80% seen once. Material: naive CD4+ T cells from PBMCs. Documented subset: CD45RA+ positively selected. The receptors originated from a young man in good health. Some clones in this sample may be carry-over from other donors' samples.

The chain is built from TRBV7-7 and TRBJ2-3; 8 positions match TRBD2. V was pared by 3 bases and J by 2 bases, with 19 bases of the junction left unmatched. The CDR3 totals 20 residues. Germline CDR1 reads SSHAT; CDR2 reads FNYEAQ (reference sequence). The CDR3 sequence is CASSLGLAGSLGASTDTQYF. CDR3 nucleotides: TGTGCCAGCAGCTTGGGGTTAGCGGGGTCCCTTGGGGCCTCCACAGATACGCAGTATTTT.

The chain employs TRBV29-1 and TRBJ2-3; D is perhaps TRBD1 or TRBD2 (5 bases each). This CDR3 region has 16 residues. V lost 1 base, J lost 0 bases, and 14 bases lay in between. Germline loops: CDR1 SQVTM, CDR2 ANQGSEA. This CDR3 is CSVEGGTATSTDTQYF. The CDR3 DNA is TGCAGCGTTGAAGGGGGGACGGCGACTAGCACAGATACGCAGTATTTT.

This chain uses TRBV5-4 with TRBJ2-5; D is possibly TRBD2 (7 bases). The CDR3 length is 16 residues. V dropped 0 bases and J dropped 4 bases, with 16 bases sitting between them. The V gene's germline CDR1 is SGHNT and CDR2 YYREEE (reference sequence). The CDR3 loop reads CASSLVAGAPGETQYF. Written as DNA, the CDR3 is TGTGCCAGCAGCTTGGTCGCGGGGGCGCCAGGAGAGACCCAGTACTTC.

This chain uses TRBV10-3 with TRBJ2-3; D is ambiguous. This CDR3 has 15 amino acids. CDR1 and CDR2 (germline): ENHRY, SYGVKD. The V end lost 3 bases, the J end lost 0 bases, and 10 bases lay between the germline ends. In DNA, the CDR3 is TGTGCCATCAGTGAAGGCAGTTCAAGCACAGATACGCAGTATTTT. This encodes CAISEGSSSTDTQYF.

The chain is built from TRBV5-1 and TRBJ2-5, with D hard to call. There are 13 residues in the CDR3. Germline V gene data show CDR1 as SGHRS and CDR2 as YFSETQ. V shed 6 bases and J shed 5 bases, with 14 bases lying between them. The CDR3 DNA is TGCGCCAGCACCCCGACCCCGGCCGAGACCCAGTACTTC. It translates to CASTPTPAETQYF.

As concerns this clone: Other DNA sequences in the same sample also yield this CDR3. The V call is TRBV20-1, the J call TRBJ2-7; D not resolved. Trimming left V 3 bases short and J 2 bases short, with 2 bases between. Germline values: CDR1 DFQATT, CDR2 SNEGSKA (reference sequence). CDR3 length: 10 amino acids. CDR3: CSARTYEQYF. The CDR3 DNA sequence: TGCAGTGCTAGGACCTACGAGCAGTACTTC.

The chain recombines TRBV6-5 with TRBJ2-2; D remains ambiguous. Trimming removed 5 bases from V and 2 bases from J, with 6 bases in between. CDR3 length equals 13 residues. CDR1 is MNHEY, CDR2 SVGAGI, per germline. The CDR3 sequence: CASSTQNTGELFF. The DNA of the CDR3 is TGTGCCAGCAGTACACAAAACACCGGGGAGCTGTTTTTT.

This chain uses TRBV7-9 with TRBJ1-3; D is unclear. CDR1 and CDR2 from the germline V gene are SEHNR and FQNEAQ (reference sequence). Trimming stripped 5 bases from V and 0 bases from J, with 8 bases between. The CDR3 contains 14 residues. CDR3 DNA: TGTGCCAGCAGCCGTGGGATCTCTGGAAACACCATATATTTT. It codes for CASSRGISGNTIYF.

The chain has TRBV28 and TRBJ2-3, with a possible D match to TRBD1 (5 bases). Germline V gives CDR1 MDHEN, CDR2 SYDVKM. Trimming shortened V by 5 bases and J by 3 bases, and 15 bases separated the two germline ends. The length of the CDR3 is 15 residues. Here the CDR3 reads CASSPRTLGTDTQYF. In DNA, the CDR3 is TGTGCCAGCAGTCCCCGGACACTTGGGACAGATACGCAGTATTTT. Looking up the rest from reference TRBV28 and TRBJ2-3 gives the full variable domain: DVKVTQSSRYLVKRTGEKVFLECVQDMDHENMFWYRQDPGLGLRLIYFSYDVKMKEKGDIPEGYSVSREKKERFSLILESASTNQTSMYLCASSPRTLGTDTQYFGPGTRLTVL.

With regard to this clone: Germline is not matched at one junction end, which may reflect a read error. This sequence joins TRBV2 and TRBJ1-4, with D possibly being TRBD1 (5 bases). The germline V gene encodes CDR1 SNHLY and CDR2 FYNNEI. CDR3 length: 12 amino acids. The CDR3 spells CASSGGSGTGMF. CDR3 nucleotide sequence: TGTGCCAGCAGTGGCGGATCCGGGACGGGGATGTTT.

This sequence joins TRBV18 and TRBJ1-1, with TRBD1 identical over 10 bases. The CDR3 length is 16 residues. The germline CDR1 and CDR2 sequences are KGHSH and LQKENI. After removal of 1 base from V and 2 bases from J, the junction contained 4 bases not matched to a gene. The CDR3 sequence: CASSPRTGGPNTEAFF. Here the CDR3 DNA reads TGTGCCAGCTCACCACGGACAGGGGGGCCCAACACTGAAGCTTTCTTT. The full variable domain, rest sourced from reference TRBV18 and TRBJ1-1, is NAGVMQNPRHLVRRRGQEARLRCSPMKGHSHVYWYRQLPEEGLKFMVYLQKENIIDESGMPKERFSAEFPKEGPSILRIQQVVRGDSAAYFCASSPRTGGPNTEAFFGQGTRLTVV.

On this clone: The sample contains more than one DNA sequence encoding this CDR3. The chain is built from TRBV28 and TRBJ2-5; maybe TRBD2 (6 bases). Germline CDR1 and CDR2: MDHEN and SYDVKM. V lost 1 base and J 5 bases, leaving 11 bases between the germline ends. This CDR3 is built from 14 residues. The CDR3 DNA reads TGTGCCAGCAGTTTATTGCGAGGGAGGGAGACCCAGTACTTC. It translates to CASSLLRGRETQYF.

The chain has TRBV2 and TRBJ2-5, with 9 bases lining up with TRBD1. Trimming cost V 7 bases and J 5 bases; bases outside gene matches: 11. CDR1 and CDR2 (germline): SNHLY, FYNNEI. The CDR3 runs 15 residues. The CDR3 sequence: CASTPMGTGMETQYF. CDR3 nucleotide sequence: TGTGCCAGCACCCCAATGGGGACAGGGATGGAGACCCAGTACTTC.

The chain has TRBV10-2 and TRBJ1-1; 8 bases fit TRBD1. This CDR3 contains 14 residues. V trimming: 6 bases; J trimming: 3 bases; junction bases outside the gene matches: 6. Germline CDR1 reads WSHSY; CDR2 reads SAAADI. This chain's CDR3 is CASRDRARHTEAFF. In nucleotides, the CDR3 is TGCGCCAGCAGGGACAGGGCTCGTCACACTGAAGCTTTCTTT.

This chain uses TRBV18 with TRBJ2-7; 8 positions agree with TRBD1. Germline CDR1 is KGHSH and CDR2 is LQKENI. The CDR3 contains 13 residues. V shed 5 bases and J 6 bases; nucleotides not matched to a gene: 6. The CDR3 spells CASSADRAGEQYF. The CDR3 nucleotides are TGTGCCAGCTCAGCGGACAGGGCGGGCGAGCAGTACTTC.

The chain combines TRBV19 with TRBJ1-2; TRBD1 aligns across 9 bases. The CDR3 length is 15 residues. The V gene's germline CDR1 is LNHDA and CDR2 SQIVND (reference sequence). The J segment lost 6 bases and the V segment lost 5 bases, leaving 10 bases of the junction unmatched. CDR3 sequence: CASSARGQGPHGYTF. The CDR3 region has the DNA TGTGCCAGTAGTGCCCGGGGACAGGGACCTCATGGCTACACCTTC.

V and J are TRBV5-1 and TRBJ2-5; 11 bases map to TRBD1. The J segment lost 5 bases and the V segment lost 4 bases, leaving 7 bases of the junction unmatched. The CDR3 is 15 amino acids. The germline V gene encodes CDR1 SGHRS and CDR2 YFSETQ. The CDR3: CASSAGTGGTETQYF. CDR3 DNA: TGCGCCAGCAGCGCCGGGACAGGGGGGACGGAGACCCAGTACTTC. Full variable domain (missing parts from reference TRBV5-1 and TRBJ2-5): KAGVTQTPRYLIKTRGQQVTLSCSPISGHRSVSWYQQTPGQGLQFLFEYFSETQRNKGNFPGRFSGRQFSNSRSEMNVSTLELGDSALYLCASSAGTGGTETQYFGPGTRLLVL.

CDR3 in amino acids: CASSIGRLTYNEQFF. The DNA of the CDR3 is TGTGCCAGTAGTATAGGCCGTCTCACATACAATGAGCAGTTCTTC. The chain carries TRBV19 and TRBJ2-1, with D unclear. There are 15 residues in the CDR3. Trimming removed 1 base at V and 4 bases at J, with 11 bases between. Germline V gene lookup returns CDR1 LNHDA and CDR2 SQIVND (reference sequence).

J is TRBJ2-5 and V is TRBV18, with a tentative D call TRBD1 (6 bases). In germline, CDR1 is KGHSH, CDR2 LQKENI. The CDR3 runs 14 residues. Between the trimmed V and J ends, which lost 3 bases and 5 bases, there was a span of 13 bases. The CDR3 DNA reads TGTGCCAGCTCACCTTCAGGGGTGCAGGAGACCCAGTACTTC. Translating gives CASSPSGVQETQYF.

The chain links TRBV18 to TRBJ2-1; D possibly corresponds to TRBD1 (6 bases). Trimming removed 1 base at V and 1 base at J, with 11 bases between. CDR1 is KGHSH and CDR2 is LQKENI in the germline V gene. CDR3 length equals 16 residues. The CDR3 DNA reads TGTGCCAGCTCACCACAGCAACAGGGTTCCTACAATGAGCAGTTCTTC. It is translated as CASSPQQQGSYNEQFF.

The chain links TRBV6-1 to TRBJ1-6, with 10 bases matching TRBD1. Unmatched junction bases numbered 6, after V lost 2 bases and J lost 5 bases. The germline V gene encodes CDR1 MNHNS and CDR2 SASEGT. The CDR3 is made up of 17 amino acids. In DNA, the CDR3 is TGTGCCAGCAGTGAACCTTGGACAGGGGGACATAATTCACCCCTCCACTTT. Protein: CASSEPWTGGHNSPLHF.

The chain employs TRBV9 and TRBJ2-3; 14 bases are shared with TRBD2. Looked up from germline, CDR1 is SGDLS and CDR2 is YYNGEE. The CDR3 runs 16 residues. V shed 4 bases and J 10 bases; nucleotides not matched to a gene: 11. The CDR3, as DNA: TGTGCCAGCAGCCCGCGACTAGCGGGAGGGCCGGGAGCGCAGTATTTT. Translated, it gives CASSPRLAGGPGAQYF.

The chain is built from TRBV28 and TRBJ1-3; TRBD1 might be the D (5 bases). The length of the CDR3 is 14 residues. CDR1 is MDHEN, CDR2 SYDVKM, per germline. The V end lost 1 base, the J end lost 8 bases, and 12 bases lay between the germline ends. The chain's CDR3 is CASSLSAGRYTIYF. The CDR3 DNA reads TGTGCCAGCAGTTTATCGGCAGGGCGGTACACCATATATTTT.

V gene TRBV14 combines with J gene TRBJ1-5, with D unclear. This CDR3 comprises 13 residues. Germline CDR1 reads SGHDN; CDR2 reads FVKESK. The ends were cut back, 1 base at V and 8 bases at J, with 9 bases in the middle. In nucleotides, the CDR3 is TGTGCCAGCAGCCAAGGAGTTAGTGAGCCCCAGCATTTT. Its translation: CASSQGVSEPQHF.

The chain is built from TRBV28 and TRBJ2-7, with 8 nucleotides matching TRBD1. Germline assignment: CDR1 MDHEN and CDR2 SYDVKM. Trimming removed 7 bases from V and 6 bases from J; junction bases left unmatched: 5. The CDR3 spans 12 residues. CDR3 sequence: CASTPTGVEQYF. The CDR3 DNA is TGTGCCAGCACCCCGACAGGGGTCGAGCAGTACTTC.

This rearrangement joins TRBV5-6 to TRBJ2-4; 9 positions match TRBD1. The CDR3 covers 16 residues. The V segment lost 0 bases and the J segment 1 base; nucleotides outside the gene matches: 2. In germline, CDR1 is SGHDT, CDR2 YYEEEE. The CDR3 loop is CASSLAGQGAKNIQYF. CDR3 DNA sequence: TGTGCCAGCAGCTTGGCAGGACAGGGGGCCAAAAACATTCAGTACTTC. Full variable domain (missing parts from reference TRBV5-6 and TRBJ2-4): DAGVTQSPTHLIKTRGQQVTLRCSPKSGHDTVSWYQQALGQGPQFIFQYYEEEERQRGNFPDRFSGHQFPNYSSELNVNALLLGDSALYLCASSLAGQGAKNIQYFGAGTRLSVL.

A word on this clone: In the same sample, other DNA sequences code for this CDR3. The rearrangement uses TRBV29-1 and TRBJ1-1, with a weak D call TRBD1 (5 bases). CDR1 SQVTM and CDR2 ANQGSEA come from the germline V gene. The CDR3 is made up of 12 amino acids. The V end was cut by 6 bases, the J end by 4 bases, with 12 bases between. CDR3 nucleotides: TGCAGCGTGCAGGGTCCGGGCACTGAAGCTTTCTTT. It codes for CSVQGPGTEAFF. The full variable domain, with the rest looked up from reference TRBV29-1 and TRBJ1-1, is SAVISQKPSRDICQRGTSLTIQCQVDSQVTMMFWYRQQPGQSLTLIATANQGSEATYESGFVIDKFPISRPNLTFSTLTVSNMSPEDSSIYLCSVQGPGTEAFFGQGTRLTVV.

The count of this clone is one. The chain has TRBV6-6 and TRBJ2-1; D assignment may be TRBD1 or TRBD2 (5 bases each). The V end was cut by 2 bases, the J end by 5 bases, with 10 bases between. The CDR3 has 14 amino acids. The germline CDR1 and CDR2 sequences are MNHNY and SVGAGI (reference sequence). The CDR3 DNA is TGTGCCAGCAGTTACCCAGGGACCAACAATGAGCAGTTCTTC. It codes for CASSYPGTNNEQFF.

The gene calls are TRBV11-3 and TRBJ2-1, with D unresolved. This CDR3 is built from 14 residues. Trimming removed 0 bases at V and 0 bases at J, with 3 bases between. Germline V CDR1 and CDR2: SGHNT, YENEEA. The DNA of the CDR3 is TGTGCCAGCAGCTTAGATTACTCCTACAATGAGCAGTTCTTC. Protein sequence: CASSLDYSYNEQFF.

The chain links TRBV9 to TRBJ2-7; 8 nucleotides match TRBD2. Per germline, CDR1 SGDLS and CDR2 YYNGEE. V shed 0 bases, J shed 3 bases, and the junction held 5 bases outside the gene matches. This CDR3 region has 15 residues. CDR3 DNA: TGTGCCAGCAGCGTAGGCAGCGGGAGTATCTACGAGCAGTACTTC. Translated, it gives CASSVGSGSIYEQYF.